This T cell receptor beta chain originates from a study of blood T cell repertoires in COVID-19 (dated by TCRdb to 2018 to 2021). For the study in its entirety: Collaborator samples came from the United States, Italy and Spain and covered acute and convalescent phases of COVID-19. The material from the prospective study consisted of cDNA or gDNA derived from T cells, B-cell-depleted T cells, or PBMCs. The dataset comprised deeply sampled blood TCRbeta repertoires from subjects exposed to, actively infected with, or recovered from COVID-19. The repertoires were made available in a free public database intended to serve as a resource for research on the immune response to SARS-CoV-2. The samples were drawn from the first 160 participants of the ongoing ImmuneRACE study and from some 1,300 subjects provided by 6 global collaborators. The sample metadata nearly always contained a de-identified subject ID, COVID-19 status, age in years and sex. Where available, HLA class I and class II types were taken from metadata supplied by the sample provider and were not determined by assay-based typing.

Details on this clone: The antigen it binds to is not known. Nothing much larger sits one base from this clone, and base qualities are not available.

TCRbeta CDR3 regions were amplified from genomic DNA using the immunoSEQ Assay, a bias-controlled multiplex PCR. As for the authors' bioinformatics: The number of nucleated cells in each sample was estimated by amplification of reference gene primers within the assay. To quantify the absolute abundance of each unique TCRbeta CDR3 rearrangement, sequence reads were collapsed and filtered. For each sample, productive Simpson clonality was calculated by taking the square root of Simpson's diversity index across productive rearrangements. The immuneACCESS repertoire file appears here via TCRdb, limited to in-frame rearrangements. These files lack a portion of the clones; in checked studies, under half of the deficit traces to unresolved V genes, and the cause of the others is not known. V, J and clone size are taken as reported in that table, and D and trimming were inferred from the DNA itself. This sample gives roughly 100,000 clones in total; about 80% of them show up just once. The top ten clonotypes cover 4.5% of the sample.

General findings and caveats noted by the study authors: Clinical and demographic metadata were provided uncurated, with the amount varying by source and participant.

In the germline V gene, CDR1 corresponds to SGHAT and CDR2 to FQNNGV. Measured from the cysteine to the phenylalanine, the CDR3 is 15 residues long. Only the CDR3 DNA is retained, 45 bases long and in frame from the first base. Germline trimming amounts to 5 bases on V and 5 bases on J, with 12 as the count of junction bases outside the gene matches. Whole blood was collected in K2EDTA tubes by collaborating institutions according to the institutions' own protocols. For TCRbeta analysis, collaborator samples were shipped as frozen whole blood, as isolated PBMCs, or as DNA extracted from either sample type.

The source of this sequence is a human donor in a cohort sampled during active COVID-19. Source material: peripheral blood. This chain joins TRBV11-2 to TRBJ2-7, and TRBD1 aligns with 7 junction nucleotides. In nucleotides, the sequence is TGTGCCAGCAGCCCAGGGACAGCGTTAATCCACGAGCAGTACTTC. The resulting protein is CASSPGTALIHEQYF.